The T cell receptor beta chain under discussion was sequenced for a study of T cell changes during pregnancy in multiple sclerosis. Trimming removed 1 base from V and 7 bases from J; junction bases left unmatched: 6. Germline V lookup: CDR1 SGHAT, CDR2 FQNNGV. The CDR3 is 14 residues long. The repertoire was sequenced with immunoSEQ multiplex PCR; TCRdb's copy has only in-frame clones and lacks some. Of 130,000 or so clones detected, approximately 95% appear once; the ten largest clones hold around 6%. The sequence came from a female donor with multiple sclerosis, enrolled in a pregnancy study. V and J are TRBV11-2 and TRBJ2-7; 8 bases fit TRBD2. This specimen was peripheral blood, taken before pregnancy. The CDR3 here is CASSLGPTGGEQYF. Written as DNA, the CDR3 is TGTGCCAGCAGCTTAGGGCCTACGGGGGGGGAGCAGTACTTC.